The TCR beta chain described here comes from a study of Ad26.COV2.S vaccination and SARS-CoV-2 variants. Findings and caveats of the study: Estimates derived from TCR breadth and depth analyses may have underestimated total T cell responses. The study found higher spike-specific TCR breadth in vaccine than placebo recipients.

A word on this clone: Its target is not known.

CDR1 LGHNT and CDR2 FRNRAP come from the germline V gene. This CDR3 has 13 amino acids. V was pared by 1 base and J by 6 bases, with 9 bases between. Profiling relied on immunoSEQ multiplex PCR, and the TCRdb table lists in-frame clones only, not all of them. Seen here are about 440,000 clones, 90% observed once, and the top ten hold under 4.5%. Treatment in this sample: approximately 18 received Ad26.COV2.S at low or high dose, single or two shots; about five received placebo; per-sample allocation not given. Sample collection was performed on day 63 after the first vaccine or placebo injection. The chain recombines TRBV12-5 with TRBJ1-2; D not resolved. This specimen was peripheral blood, taken in a trial of Ad26.COV2.S vaccine versus placebo. The TCR sequence derives from a person aged 18 to 59 who received the Ad26.COV2.S COVID-19 vaccine or a placebo. DNA of the CDR3: TGTGCTAGTGGTTTGGACAGAGAACATGGCTACACCTTC. It translates to CASGLDREHGYTF.